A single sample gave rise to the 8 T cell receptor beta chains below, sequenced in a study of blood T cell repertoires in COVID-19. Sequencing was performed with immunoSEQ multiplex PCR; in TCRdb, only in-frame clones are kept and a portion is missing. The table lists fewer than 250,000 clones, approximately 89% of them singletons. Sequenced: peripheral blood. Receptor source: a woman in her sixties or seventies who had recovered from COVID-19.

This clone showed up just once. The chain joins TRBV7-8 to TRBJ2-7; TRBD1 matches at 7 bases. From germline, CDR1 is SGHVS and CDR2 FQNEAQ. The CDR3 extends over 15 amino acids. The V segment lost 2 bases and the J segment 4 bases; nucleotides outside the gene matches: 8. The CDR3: CASSLTRDREYEQYF. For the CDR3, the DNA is TGTGCCAGCAGCTTAACCCGGGACAGAGAATACGAGCAGTACTTC.

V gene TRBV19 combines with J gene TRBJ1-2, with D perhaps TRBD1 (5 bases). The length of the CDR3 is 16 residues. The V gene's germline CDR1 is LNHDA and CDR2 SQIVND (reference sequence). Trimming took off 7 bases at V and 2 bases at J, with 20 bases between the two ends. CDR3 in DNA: TGTGCCAGTATTTCCTCAGGGCACCCCTACAACTATGGCTACACCTTC. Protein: CASISSGHPYNYGYTF.

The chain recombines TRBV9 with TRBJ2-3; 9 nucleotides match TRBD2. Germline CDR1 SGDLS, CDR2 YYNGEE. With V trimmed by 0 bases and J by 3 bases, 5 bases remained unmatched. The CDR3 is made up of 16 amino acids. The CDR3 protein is CASSVVGSGGTDTQYF. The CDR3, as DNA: TGTGCCAGCAGCGTAGTAGGTAGCGGGGGTACAGATACGCAGTATTTT.

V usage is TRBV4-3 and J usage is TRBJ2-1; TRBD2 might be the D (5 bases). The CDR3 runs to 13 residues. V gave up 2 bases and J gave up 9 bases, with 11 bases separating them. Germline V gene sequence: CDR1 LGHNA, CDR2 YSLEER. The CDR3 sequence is CASSQSEGIEQFF. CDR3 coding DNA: TGCGCCAGCAGCCAATCAGAGGGTATTGAGCAGTTCTTC.

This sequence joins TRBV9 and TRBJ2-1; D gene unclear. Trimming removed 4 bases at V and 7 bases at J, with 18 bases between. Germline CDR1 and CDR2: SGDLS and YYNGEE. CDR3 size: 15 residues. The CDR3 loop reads CASSPSGYSGNEQFF. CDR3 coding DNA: TGTGCCAGCAGCCCGTCCGGGTACTCCGGGAATGAGCAGTTCTTC.

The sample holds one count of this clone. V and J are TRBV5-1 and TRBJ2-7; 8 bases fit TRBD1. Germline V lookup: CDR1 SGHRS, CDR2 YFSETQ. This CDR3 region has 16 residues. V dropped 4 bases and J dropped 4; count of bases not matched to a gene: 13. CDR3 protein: CASSPKAQGAQYEQYF. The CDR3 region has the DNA TGCGCCAGCAGCCCAAAAGCCCAGGGGGCGCAATACGAGCAGTACTTC. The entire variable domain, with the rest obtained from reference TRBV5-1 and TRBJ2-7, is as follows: KAGVTQTPRYLIKTRGQQVTLSCSPISGHRSVSWYQQTPGQGLQFLFEYFSETQRNKGNFPGRFSGRQFSNSRSEMNVSTLELGDSALYLCASSPKAQGAQYEQYFGPGTRLTVT.

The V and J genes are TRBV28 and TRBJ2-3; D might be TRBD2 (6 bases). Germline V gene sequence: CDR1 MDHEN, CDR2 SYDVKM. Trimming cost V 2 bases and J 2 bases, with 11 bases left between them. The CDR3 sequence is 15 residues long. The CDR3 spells CASSLRPSVTDTQYF. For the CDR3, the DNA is TGTGCCAGCAGTTTACGTCCTAGCGTCACAGATACGCAGTATTTT.

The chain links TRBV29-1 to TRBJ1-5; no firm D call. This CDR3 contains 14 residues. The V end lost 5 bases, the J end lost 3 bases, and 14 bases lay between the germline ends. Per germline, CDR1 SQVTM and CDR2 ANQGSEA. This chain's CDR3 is CSVRSVSPNQPQHF. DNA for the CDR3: TGCAGCGTTCGGTCCGTGTCCCCCAATCAGCCCCAGCATTTT.